This record covers a single T cell receptor (beta chain). Antigen specificity is unknown. The repertoire was sequenced with immunoSEQ multiplex PCR; TCRdb's copy has only in-frame clones and lacks some. There are more than 75,000 clones in the sample; nearly 85% occur only once, and approximately 0.43% lies in the top ten. These data belong to a study of T cell clones after liver transplantation. Across the study: Post-transplant blood was tracked for graft-donor-reactive T cell clones identified in a pre-transplant mixed lymphocyte reaction. Draws occurred before transplant, before withdrawal, and after complete or failed withdrawal. Tolerant meant at least one year fully off immunosuppression without liver enzymes above twice normal.

The CDR3 spans 15 residues. V dropped 5 bases and J dropped 5; count of bases not matched to a gene: 9. Germline V CDR1 and CDR2: SGHRS, YFSETQ. General study findings and limits: A larger donor-reactive than third-party decline suggested partial antigen-specific deletion.

The sequencing used CD4+ T cells from blood, collected approximately 45 months after liver transplant. The origin of this receptor is a human patient who received a liver transplant. Some T cells may have originated in the graft donor. The rearrangement joins TRBV5-1 to TRBJ2-3; TRBD2 aligns across 9 bases. The CDR3 here is CASSGVAGVKDTQYF. CDR3 bases: TGCGCCAGCAGTGGTGTAGCGGGAGTCAAAGATACGCAGTATTTT.